The 8 T cell receptor beta chains listed next were all sequenced from one sample in a study of blood T cell repertoires in COVID-19. The assay was immunoSEQ multiplex PCR, and TCRdb's table has in-frame clones only and misses some. In the table there are around 170,000 clones, roughly 85% of which are singletons. Sequenced material: PBMCs or T cells enriched from blood (not recorded which). Receptor source: a young woman who had recovered from COVID-19.

CDR3 nucleotide sequence: TGTGCCTACCGACTAAGCACAGATACGCAGTATTTT. Its translation is CAYRLSTDTQYF. The rearrangement uses TRBV30 and TRBJ2-3; D possibly corresponds to TRBD2 (5 bases). The length of the CDR3 is 12 residues. V shed 7 bases and J shed 0 bases, with 8 bases lying between them. Looked up from germline, CDR1 is GTSNPN and CDR2 is SVGIG (reference sequence).

This clone was seen only once. This chain connects TRBV4-3 to TRBJ2-3; D unclear. The V end was cut by 0 bases, the J end by 6 bases, with 13 bases between. The length of the CDR3 is 15 residues. CDR1 is LGHNA, CDR2 YSLEER, per germline. CDR3: CASSQDRAFGDTQYF. DNA of the CDR3: TGCGCCAGCAGCCAAGATAGAGCGTTTGGGGATACGCAGTATTTT.

This clone was observed a few times. The J gene is TRBJ1-3, the V gene TRBV7-9, with D unresolved. The CDR3 spans 17 residues. Germline loops: CDR1 SEHNR, CDR2 FQNEAQ (reference sequence). The V end lost 4 bases, the J end lost 1 base, and 17 bases lay between the germline ends. CDR3 DNA sequence: TGTGCCAGCAGCTACCGTTCGGGGAGTAAGTCTGGAAACACCATATATTTT. This gives the protein CASSYRSGSKSGNTIYF.

This sequence joins TRBV24-1 and TRBJ1-2; D is unresolved. Trimming removed 9 bases from V and 2 bases from J, with 9 bases in between. CDR3 length: 12 residues. CDR1 is KGHDR and CDR2 is SFDVKD in the germline V gene. The CDR3 reads CATSAQNYGYTF. The CDR3 region has the DNA TGTGCCACCTCCGCACAAAACTATGGCTACACCTTC.

The V gene is TRBV9, the J gene TRBJ2-7, with 8 bases lining up with TRBD2. CDR1 SGDLS and CDR2 YYNGEE come from the germline V gene. There are 14 residues in the CDR3. Trimming took 0 bases from V and 7 from J; bases not matched to a gene: 6. CDR3 sequence reads: CASSVDSGSGEQYF. The CDR3 DNA reads TGTGCCAGCAGCGTAGACAGCGGGAGTGGAGAGCAGTACTTC.

The chain employs TRBV14 and TRBJ1-2, with 7 bases matching TRBD1. The CDR3 is 15 residues long. Germline CDR1 reads SGHDN; CDR2 reads FVKESK. The J segment lost 3 bases and the V segment lost 3 bases, leaving 7 bases of the junction unmatched. CDR3 protein: CASSHLRQGYYGYTF. The CDR3 DNA is TGTGCCAGCAGCCACCTCAGACAGGGCTACTATGGCTACACCTTC.

The CDR3 loop reads CAILLVQGVETEAFF. As DNA, the CDR3 is TGTGCCATCCTACTAGTCCAGGGGGTGGAGACTGAAGCTTTCTTT. The V gene is TRBV2, the J gene TRBJ1-1, with 7 bases aligning to TRBD1. Per germline, CDR1 SNHLY and CDR2 FYNNEI. The CDR3 has 15 residues. The V segment lost 10 bases and the J segment 5 bases; nucleotides outside the gene matches: 16.

The chain employs TRBV19 and TRBJ2-3; 8 bases align to TRBD2. The CDR3 is 14 amino acids. The V and J ends lost 3 bases and 7 bases, in that order; junction bases with no gene match: 6. The germline CDR1 and CDR2 sequences are LNHDA and SQIVND (reference sequence). The CDR3 spells CASSMGLDGNTQYF. The CDR3 DNA reads as TGTGCCAGTAGTATGGGACTAGACGGAAATACGCAGTATTTT. Full variable domain (remainder filled in from reference TRBV19 and TRBJ2-3): DGGITQSPKYLFRKEGQNVTLSCEQNLNHDAMYWYRQDPGQGLRLIYYSQIVNDFQKGDIAEGYSVSREKKESFPLTVTSAQKNPTAFYLCASSMGLDGNTQYFGPGTRLTVL.